One and the same sample provided the 16 T cell receptor beta chains below, sequenced in a study of patients and donors after allogeneic stem cell transplantation. MiXCR, applied by TCRdb to the RT-PCR reads, yields one record per CDR3 protein. The sample lists more than 850,000 distinct CDR3 sequences, around 17% occurring once. The sequenced sample consisted of blood, either unsorted or a sorted T cell fraction (not recorded which). The source is a human donor who was either an allogeneic HSCT recipient or a stem cell or donor lymphocyte infusion donor (not recorded which). It is not recorded whose cells these are; they may come from a transplant donor.

The sample holds a few counts of this clonotype. The chain couples TRBV6-1 to TRBJ1-3; D is undetermined. Germline assignment: CDR1 MNHNS and CDR2 SASEGT. V was shortened by 8 bases and J by 2 bases, with 10 bases between the two germline ends. CDR3 length: 13 residues. As DNA, the CDR3 is TGTGCCAGCGGGCAGAACCCTGGAAACACCATATATTTT. It is translated as CASGQNPGNTIYF.

This clonotype was observed at least ten times. The germline gene is not matched at one end of the junction; a read error may be the cause. This chain joins TRBV5-1 and TRBJ2-5; the match to TRBD1 covers 7 bases. This CDR3 has 13 amino acids. Germline V gene data show CDR1 as SGHRS and CDR2 as YFSETQ. This CDR3 reads CASSPGTAETQYF. CDR3 DNA: TGTGCCAGCAGTCCTGGGACAGCCGAGACCCAGTACTTC.

This clonotype was counted a few times. The chain's CDR3 is CASSPSGATSYEQYF. The DNA of the CDR3 is TGTGCCAGCAGCCCCTCCGGGGCGACGAGTTACGAGCAGTACTTC. The J gene is TRBJ2-7, the V gene TRBV12-3 or TRBV12-4; D possibly uses TRBD1 or TRBD2 (5 bases each). The CDR3 is 15 amino acids. Trimming cost V 6 bases and J 4 bases, with 19 bases left between them.

V gene TRBV12-3 or TRBV12-4 combines with J gene TRBJ1-1; D might be TRBD1 (5 bases). V lost 2 bases, J lost 6 bases, and 10 bases lay in between. This CDR3 comprises 13 residues. The DNA for the CDR3 is TGTGCCAGCAGTTTATTTATGACAGCTGAAGCTTTCTTT. Translating it yields CASSLFMTAEAFF.

In its sample, this clonotype was seen a few times. CDR3 region: CASSSSYPNTEAFF. CDR3 nucleotides: TGTGCCAGCAGTTCCAGCTACCCGAACACTGAAGCTTTCTTT. V gene TRBV12-3 or TRBV12-4 combines with J gene TRBJ1-1; D is undetermined. Trimming removed 4 bases from V and 1 base from J, with 10 bases in between. CDR3 length equals 14 residues.

This rearrangement joins TRBV7-9 to TRBJ1-5; D may be TRBD1 (5 bases). V was shortened by 3 bases and J by 6 bases, with 12 bases between the two germline ends. CDR3 length equals 14 residues. Germline V CDR1 and CDR2: SEHNR, FQNEAQ (reference sequence). The CDR3 loop is CASSFLGGGQPQHF. The CDR3, as DNA: TGTGCCAGCAGCTTTCTAGGTGGGGGTCAGCCCCAGCATTTT.

The chain has TRBV24-1 and TRBJ2-5; TRBD2 matches 11 bases. V was pared by 10 bases and J by 5 bases, with 5 bases of the junction left unmatched. The CDR3 contains 13 residues. CDR1 is KGHDR, CDR2 SFDVKD, per germline. CDR3 sequence (DNA): TGTGCCACTAGCGGGGGGGCCCTCGAGACCCAGTACTTC. This gives the protein CATSGGALETQYF.

The chain links TRBV20-1 to TRBJ2-3; perhaps TRBD2 as D (5 bases). This CDR3 is 14 amino acids long. Germline CDR1 is DFQATT and CDR2 is SNEGSKA (reference sequence). V was pared by 5 bases and J by 6 bases, with 18 bases between. The CDR3 is CSASRRAPGDTQYF. Written as DNA, the CDR3 is TGCAGTGCTTCCAGGCGGGCCCCCGGGGATACGCAGTATTTT.

The chain has TRBV12-5 and TRBJ1-4; D not certain. V gave up 2 bases and J gave up 5 bases, with 12 bases separating them. Germline CDR1 reads LGHNT; CDR2 reads FRNRAP. The CDR3 contains 15 residues. In DNA form, the CDR3 reads TGTGCTAGTGGTTTGTACGGCAGTTGGAATGAAAAACTGTTTTTT. Protein product: CASGLYGSWNEKLFF.

This clonotype was recorded at least ten times. V gene TRBV12-3 or TRBV12-4 combines with J gene TRBJ2-4; 7 bases line up with TRBD1. After removal of 8 bases from V and 1 base from J, the junction contained 8 bases not matched to a gene. The CDR3 is made up of 15 amino acids. The CDR3 here is CASEAGTAAKNIQYF. The CDR3 DNA reads TGTGCCAGCGAAGCCGGGACAGCGGCCAAAAACATTCAGTACTTC.

In its sample, this clonotype was seen a few times. Germline is not matched at one junction end, which may reflect a read error. This chain joins TRBV11-3 and TRBJ2-3; 11 bases agree with TRBD2. Germline assignment: CDR1 SGHNT and CDR2 YENEEA. The CDR3 is 15 amino acids. The CDR3 here is CASTLLAGETDTQYF. The DNA of the CDR3 is TGTGCCAGCACCTTACTAGCGGGAGAGACAGATACGCAGTATTTT. The full variable domain, with the rest looked up from reference TRBV11-3 and TRBJ2-3, is EAGVVQSPRYKIIEKKQPVAFWCNPISGHNTLYWYLQNLGQGPELLIRYENEEAVDDSQLPKDRFSAERLKGVDSTLKIQPAELGDSAVYLCASTLLAGETDTQYFGPGTRLTVL.

The rearrangement uses TRBV12-3 or TRBV12-4 and TRBJ1-2; D uncertain. V was pared by 3 bases and J by 4 bases, with 9 bases between. The CDR3 length is 13 residues. The CDR3 sequence: CASSFFRGYGYTF. CDR3 nucleotide sequence: TGTGCCAGCAGTTTCTTCCGCGGCTATGGCTACACCTTC.

This clonotype was recorded a few times. The rearrangement links TRBV12-3 or TRBV12-4 to TRBJ2-1; 12 bases agree with TRBD2. V gave up 5 bases and J gave up 8 bases; unmatched junction bases: 13. This CDR3 region has 17 residues. The CDR3 DNA follows: TGTGCCAGCAGTCTATCGACAAGACCTAGCGGGAGGGATGAGCAGTTCTTC. Its protein product is CASSLSTRPSGRDEQFF.

DNA for the CDR3: TGTGCCAGCTCACCCTCCTGGAGGGTGAACACTGAAGCTTTCTTT. It codes for CASSPSWRVNTEAFF. The chain is built from TRBV18 and TRBJ1-1; D uncertain. The CDR3 totals 15 residues. Trimming left V 3 bases short and J 0 bases short, with 11 bases between. CDR1 is KGHSH and CDR2 is LQKENI in the germline V gene.

The table lists this clonotype with a few counts. V is TRBV12-3 or TRBV12-4 and J is TRBJ1-2; 10 nucleotides match TRBD1. Germline trimming cut 5 bases from V and 4 bases from J; bases unmatched to any gene: 7. The CDR3 totals 15 residues. The chain's CDR3 is CASSAPGQGTYGYTF. For the CDR3, the DNA is TGTGCCAGCAGTGCCCCGGGACAGGGGACCTATGGCTACACCTTC.

This chain uses TRBV29-1 with TRBJ2-7; 10 nucleotides agree with TRBD1. Germline trimming cut 6 bases from V and 4 bases from J; bases unmatched to any gene: 18. The CDR3 is made up of 17 amino acids. Per germline, CDR1 SQVTM and CDR2 ANQGSEA. CDR3 in DNA: TGCAGCGTCGTCGACAGGGGGCGACAGCCGGGTAATTACGAGCAGTACTTC. Protein product: CSVVDRGRQPGNYEQYF.